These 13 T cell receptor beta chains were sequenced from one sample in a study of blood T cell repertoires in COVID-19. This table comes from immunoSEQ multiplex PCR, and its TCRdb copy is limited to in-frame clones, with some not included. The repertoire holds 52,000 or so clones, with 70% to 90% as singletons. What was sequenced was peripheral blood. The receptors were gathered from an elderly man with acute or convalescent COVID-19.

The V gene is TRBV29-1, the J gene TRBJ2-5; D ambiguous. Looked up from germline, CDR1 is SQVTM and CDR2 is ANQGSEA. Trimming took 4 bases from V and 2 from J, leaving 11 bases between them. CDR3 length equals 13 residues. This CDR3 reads CSVVWQAQETQYF. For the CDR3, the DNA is TGCAGCGTTGTCTGGCAGGCACAAGAGACCCAGTACTTC.

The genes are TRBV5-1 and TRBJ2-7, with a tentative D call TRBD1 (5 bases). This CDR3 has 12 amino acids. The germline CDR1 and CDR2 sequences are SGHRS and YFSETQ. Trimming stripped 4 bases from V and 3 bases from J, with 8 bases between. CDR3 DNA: TGCGCCAGCAGCCTGCAGGGCTACGAGCAGTACTTC. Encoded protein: CASSLQGYEQYF.

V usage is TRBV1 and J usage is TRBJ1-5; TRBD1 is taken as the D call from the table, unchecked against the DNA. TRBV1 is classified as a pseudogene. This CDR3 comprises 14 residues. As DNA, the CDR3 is TGCACCAGCAGCCAAGGACAGGGGGGTCAGCCCCAGCATTTT. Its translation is CTSSQGQGGQPQHF.

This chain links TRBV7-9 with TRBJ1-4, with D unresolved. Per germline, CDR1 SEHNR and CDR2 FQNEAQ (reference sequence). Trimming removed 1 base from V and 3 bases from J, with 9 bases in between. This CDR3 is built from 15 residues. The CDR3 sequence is CASSLGGGPNEKLFF. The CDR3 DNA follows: TGTGCCAGCAGCTTAGGCGGAGGGCCTAATGAAAAACTGTTTTTT.

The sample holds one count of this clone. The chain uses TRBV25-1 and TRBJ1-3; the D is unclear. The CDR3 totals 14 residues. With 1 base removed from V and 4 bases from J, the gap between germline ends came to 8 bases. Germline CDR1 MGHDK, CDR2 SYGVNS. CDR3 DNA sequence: TGTGCCAGCAGTGAATCGCGCATCGGAAACACCATATATTTT. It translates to CASSESRIGNTIYF.

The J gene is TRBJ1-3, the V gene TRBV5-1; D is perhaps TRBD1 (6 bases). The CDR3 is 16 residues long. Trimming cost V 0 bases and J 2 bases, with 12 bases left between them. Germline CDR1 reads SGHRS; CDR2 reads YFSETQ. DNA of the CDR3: TGCGCCAGCAGCTTGGAAGGGACACTAGCTGGAAACACCATATATTTT. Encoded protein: CASSLEGTLAGNTIYF.

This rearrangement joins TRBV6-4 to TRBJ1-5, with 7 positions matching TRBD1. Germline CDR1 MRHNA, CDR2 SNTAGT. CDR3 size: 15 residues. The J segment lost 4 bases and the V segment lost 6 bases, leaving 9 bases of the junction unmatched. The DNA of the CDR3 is TGTGCCAGCAGCCCGACAGGGTTAGGTAATCAGCCCCAGCATTTT. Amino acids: CASSPTGLGNQPQHF.

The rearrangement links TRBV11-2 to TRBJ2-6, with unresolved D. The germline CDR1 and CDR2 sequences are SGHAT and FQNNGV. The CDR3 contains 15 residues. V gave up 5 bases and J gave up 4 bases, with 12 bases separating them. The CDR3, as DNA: TGTGCCAGCAGCCCCTCCCTTTTGGGGGCCAACGTCCTGACTTTC. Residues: CASSPSLLGANVLTF.

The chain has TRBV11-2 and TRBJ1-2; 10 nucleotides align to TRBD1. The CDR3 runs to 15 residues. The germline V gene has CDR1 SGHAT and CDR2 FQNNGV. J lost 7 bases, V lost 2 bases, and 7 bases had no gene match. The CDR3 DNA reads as TGTGCCAGCAGCTTACATCGCGACAGGGGGCTTGGCTACACCTTC. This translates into CASSLHRDRGLGYTF. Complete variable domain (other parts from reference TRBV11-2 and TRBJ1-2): EAGVAQSPRYKIIEKRQSVAFWCNPISGHATLYWYQQILGQGPKLLIQFQNNGVVDDSQLPKDRFSAERLKGVDSTLKIQPAKLEDSAVYLCASSLHRDRGLGYTFGSGTRLTVV.

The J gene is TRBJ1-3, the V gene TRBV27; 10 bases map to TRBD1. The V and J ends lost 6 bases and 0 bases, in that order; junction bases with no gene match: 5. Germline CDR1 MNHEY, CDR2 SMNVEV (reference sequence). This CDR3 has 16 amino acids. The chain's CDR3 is CASRGQGPSSGNTIYF. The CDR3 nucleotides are TGTGCCAGCAGGGGACAGGGGCCGAGCTCTGGAAACACCATATATTTT.

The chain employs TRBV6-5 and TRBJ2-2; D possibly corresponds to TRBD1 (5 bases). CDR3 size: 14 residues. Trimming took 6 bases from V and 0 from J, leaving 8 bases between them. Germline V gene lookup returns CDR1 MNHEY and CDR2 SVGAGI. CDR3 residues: CASRDIANTGELFF. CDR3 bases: TGTGCCAGCAGGGACATTGCGAACACCGGGGAGCTGTTTTTT.

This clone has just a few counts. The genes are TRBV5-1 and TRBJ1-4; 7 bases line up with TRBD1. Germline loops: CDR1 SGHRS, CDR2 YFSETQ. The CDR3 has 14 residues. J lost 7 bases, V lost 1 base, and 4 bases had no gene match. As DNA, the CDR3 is TGCGCCAGCAGCTTGAAAGGGGGCGGTGAAAAACTGTTTTTT. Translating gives CASSLKGGGEKLFF.

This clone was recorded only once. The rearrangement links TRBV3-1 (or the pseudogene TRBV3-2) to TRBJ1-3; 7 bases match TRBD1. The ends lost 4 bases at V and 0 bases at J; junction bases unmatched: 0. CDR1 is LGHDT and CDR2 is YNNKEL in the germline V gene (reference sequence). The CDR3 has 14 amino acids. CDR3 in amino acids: CASSPGGSGNTIYF. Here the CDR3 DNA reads TGTGCCAGCAGCCCAGGGGGCTCTGGAAACACCATATATTTT.